The T cell receptor (beta chain) under discussion was sequenced for a study of blood T cell repertoires in COVID-19. Overall study: The origin of the acute and convalescent COVID-19 samples was the United States, Italy and Spain. The analysed material was cDNA or gDNA that came from T cells, B-cell-depleted T cells, or PBMCs.

CDR1 and CDR2 (germline): MNHEY, SVGAGI. This CDR3 is 15 amino acids long. V was clipped by 2 bases and J by 0 bases, with 11 bases between them. As handled by the study authors: Reference gene primer amplification in the assay estimated nucleated cell counts. TCRdb's copy holds only in-frame clones and misses some; the assay was immunoSEQ multiplex PCR. V, J and clone size are those of that table, while D and trimming were read from the DNA. The sample records about 250,000 clones, approximately 82% being singletons. This rearrangement joins TRBV6-5 to TRBJ2-7; possible D gene TRBD1, 5 bases. The sample consisted of peripheral blood. This clonotype originated in an elderly woman with active or convalescent COVID-19. The CDR3 protein is CASSYRQGSSYEQYF. CDR3 nucleotides: TGTGCCAGCAGTTACAGGCAGGGAAGCTCCTACGAGCAGTACTTC.